This T cell receptor (beta chain) was identified in a study of CD8+ T cells in alopecia areata. Extracted RNA was reverse transcribed, and the resulting cDNA served as sequencing template. The data were produced by immunoSEQ multiplex PCR, yet TCRdb's version contains in-frame clones alone and is incomplete. The sample comprises about 200,000 clones, roughly three fifths of which are singletons, and roughly 3.3% rests with the top ten. The CDR3 is 15 residues long. Germline loops: CDR1 SQVTM, CDR2 ANQGSEA. Trimming left V 0 bases short and J 8 bases short, with 19 bases between. Treatment noted: oral pan-JAK inhibitor, 5-10 mg twice daily.

The specimen was CD4+ T cells sorted from blood, collected at week 4, from a patient treated with tofacitinib. This TCR derives from a human donor with alopecia areata. The J gene is TRBJ1-2, the V gene TRBV29-1, with D perhaps matching TRBD1 (5 bases). DNA of the CDR3: TGCAGCGTTGAAGATCAGCGGAGAGGGGATAGAGGCTACACCTTC. It codes for CSVEDQRRGDRGYTF.